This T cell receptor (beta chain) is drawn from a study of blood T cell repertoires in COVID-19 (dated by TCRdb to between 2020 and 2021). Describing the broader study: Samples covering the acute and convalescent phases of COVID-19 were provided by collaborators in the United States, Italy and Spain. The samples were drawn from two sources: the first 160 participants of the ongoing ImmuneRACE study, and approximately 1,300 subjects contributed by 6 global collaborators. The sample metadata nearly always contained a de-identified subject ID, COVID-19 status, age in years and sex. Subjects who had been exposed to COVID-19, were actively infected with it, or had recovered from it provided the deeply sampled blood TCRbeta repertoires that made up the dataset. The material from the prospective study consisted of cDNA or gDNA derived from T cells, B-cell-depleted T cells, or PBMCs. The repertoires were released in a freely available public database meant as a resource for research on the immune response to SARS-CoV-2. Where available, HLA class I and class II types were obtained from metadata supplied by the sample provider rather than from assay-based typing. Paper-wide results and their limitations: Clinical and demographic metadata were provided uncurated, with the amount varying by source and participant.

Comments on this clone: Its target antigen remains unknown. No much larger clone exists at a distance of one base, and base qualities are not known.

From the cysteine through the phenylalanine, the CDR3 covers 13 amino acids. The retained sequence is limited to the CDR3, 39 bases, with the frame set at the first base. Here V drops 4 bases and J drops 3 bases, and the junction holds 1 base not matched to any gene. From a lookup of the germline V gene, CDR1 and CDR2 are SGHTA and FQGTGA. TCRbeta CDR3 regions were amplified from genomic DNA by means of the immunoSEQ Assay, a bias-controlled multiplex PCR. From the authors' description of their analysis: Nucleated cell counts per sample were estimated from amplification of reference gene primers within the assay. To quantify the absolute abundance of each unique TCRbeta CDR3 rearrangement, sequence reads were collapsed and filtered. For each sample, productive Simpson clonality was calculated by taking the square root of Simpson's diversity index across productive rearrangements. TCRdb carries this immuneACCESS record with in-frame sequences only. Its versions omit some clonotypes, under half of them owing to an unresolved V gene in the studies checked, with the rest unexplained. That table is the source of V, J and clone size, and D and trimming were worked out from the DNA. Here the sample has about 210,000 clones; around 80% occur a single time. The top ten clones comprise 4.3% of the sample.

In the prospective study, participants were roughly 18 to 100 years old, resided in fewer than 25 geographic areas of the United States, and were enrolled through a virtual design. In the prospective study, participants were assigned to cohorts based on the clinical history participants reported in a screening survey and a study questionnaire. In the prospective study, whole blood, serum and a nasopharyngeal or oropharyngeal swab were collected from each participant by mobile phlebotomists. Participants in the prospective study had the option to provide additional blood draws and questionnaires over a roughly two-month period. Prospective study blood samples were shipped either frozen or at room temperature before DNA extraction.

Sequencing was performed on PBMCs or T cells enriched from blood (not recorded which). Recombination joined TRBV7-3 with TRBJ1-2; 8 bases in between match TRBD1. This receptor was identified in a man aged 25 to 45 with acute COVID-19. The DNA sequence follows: TGTGCCAGCAGCTCGGGACAGGACTATGGCTACACCTTC. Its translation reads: CASSSGQDYGYTF. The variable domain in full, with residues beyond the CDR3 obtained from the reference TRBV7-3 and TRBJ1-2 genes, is GAGVSQTPSNKVTEKGKYVELRCDPISGHTALYWYRQSLGQGPEFLIYFQGTGAADDSGLPNDRFFAVRPEGSVSTLKIQRTERGDSAVYLCASSSGQDYGYTFGSGTRLTVV.